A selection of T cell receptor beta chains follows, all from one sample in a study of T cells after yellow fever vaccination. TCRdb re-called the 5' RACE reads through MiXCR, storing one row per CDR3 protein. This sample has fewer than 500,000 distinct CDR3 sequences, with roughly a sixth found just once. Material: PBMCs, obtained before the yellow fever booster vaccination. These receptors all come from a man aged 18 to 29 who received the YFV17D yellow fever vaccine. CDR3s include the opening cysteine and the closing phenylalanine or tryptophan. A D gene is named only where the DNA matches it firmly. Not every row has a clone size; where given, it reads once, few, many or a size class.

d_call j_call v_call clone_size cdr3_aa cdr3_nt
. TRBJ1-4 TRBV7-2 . CASSLARGNSEKLFF TGTGCCAGCAGCTTAGCGCGCGGGAATAGTGAAAAACTGTTTTTT
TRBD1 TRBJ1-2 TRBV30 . CAWFTGVGNYGYTF TGTGCCTGGTTTACAGGGGTTGGTAACTATGGCTACACCTTC
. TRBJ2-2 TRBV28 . CASSPPGRVRSGELFF TGTGCCAGCAGCCCCCCCGGTAGGGTAAGGTCCGGGGAGCTGTTTTTT
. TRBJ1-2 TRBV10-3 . CAISGVINYGYTF TGTGCCATCAGTGGGGTAATTAACTATGGCTACACCTTC
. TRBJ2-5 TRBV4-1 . CASSQPGPRGQYF TGCGCCAGCAGCCAACCGGGGCCACGGGGCCAGTACTTC
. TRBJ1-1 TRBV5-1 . CASSSTTDMNTEAFF TGCGCCAGCAGCTCCACGACAGACATGAACACTGAAGCTTTCTTT
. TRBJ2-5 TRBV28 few CASRNSLKTQYF TGTGCCAGCAGGAACAGTTTGAAGACCCAGTACTTC
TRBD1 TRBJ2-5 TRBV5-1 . CASSPGTGLYQETQYF TGCGCCAGCAGCCCGGGGACAGGCTTATACCAAGAGACCCAGTACTTC
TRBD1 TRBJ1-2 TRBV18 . CASSLDGQGVGYGYTF TGTGCCAGCTCCCTGGATGGACAGGGGGTAGGGTATGGCTACACCTTC
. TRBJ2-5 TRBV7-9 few CASSQTPTPQETQYF TGTGCCAGCAGCCAAACCCCGACTCCCCAAGAGACCCAGTACTTC
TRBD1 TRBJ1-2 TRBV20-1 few CSAPETGGSRGYTF TGCAGTGCCCCCGAGACAGGGGGTTCTCGTGGCTACACCTTC
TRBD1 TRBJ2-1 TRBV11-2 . CASKLGQGEYNEQFF TGTGCCAGCAAACTCGGACAGGGGGAATATAATGAGCAGTTCTTC
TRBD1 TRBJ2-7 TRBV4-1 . CASSQATGETYEQYF TGCGCCAGCAGCCAAGCTACAGGGGAGACCTACGAGCAGTACTTC
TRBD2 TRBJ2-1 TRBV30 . CACSGTSGGSYNEQFF TGTGCCTGCTCCGGGACTAGCGGGGGTTCCTACAATGAGCAGTTCTTC
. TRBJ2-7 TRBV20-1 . CSTKRLGYEQYF TGCAGTACCAAACGTCTGGGCTACGAGCAGTACTTC
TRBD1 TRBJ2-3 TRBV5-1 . CASSPWTGGTDTQYF TGCGCCAGCAGCCCCTGGACAGGGGGCACAGATACGCAGTATTTT
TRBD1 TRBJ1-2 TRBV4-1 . CASSQSGTGVNVYGYTF TGCGCCAGCAGCCAGTCCGGGACAGGGGTAAATGTCTATGGCTACACCTTC
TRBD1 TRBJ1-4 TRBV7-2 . CASSPERTGGEKLFF TGTGCCAGCAGTCCAGAGCGGACAGGGGGGGAAAAACTGTTTTTT
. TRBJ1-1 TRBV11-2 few CASSFTSATEAFF TGTGCCAGCAGCTTTACGTCGGCGACTGAAGCTTTCTTT
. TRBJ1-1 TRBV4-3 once CASSQGLAGTEAFF TGCGCCAGCAGCCAGGGCTTGGCGGGCACTGAAGCTTTCTTT
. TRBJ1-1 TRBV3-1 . CASSQGDTRSAFF TGTGCCAGCAGCCAGGGGGATACTCGATCTGCTTTCTTT
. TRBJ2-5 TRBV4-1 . CASSQRPGETQYF TGCGCCAGCAGCCAACGCCCGGGGGAGACCCAGTACTTC
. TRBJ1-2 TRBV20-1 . CSLIRRNGYTF TGCAGTCTAATTAGGAGGAATGGCTACACCTTC
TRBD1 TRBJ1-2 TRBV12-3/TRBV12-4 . CASSPRQGQSGYTF TGTGCCAGCAGTCCTCGACAGGGGCAGTCTGGCTACACCTTC
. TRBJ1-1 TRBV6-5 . CASNRPGPWTEAFF TGTGCCAGCAATAGACCAGGGCCGTGGACTGAAGCTTTCTTT
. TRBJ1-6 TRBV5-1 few CASRRGANSPLHF TGCGCCAGCAGAAGGGGGGCTAATTCACCCCTCCACTTT
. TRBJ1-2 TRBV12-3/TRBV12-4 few CASSLAEASGYTF TGTGCCAGCAGTTTAGCGGAAGCTAGTGGCTACACCTTC
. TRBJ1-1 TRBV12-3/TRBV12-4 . CASKALTGLITEAFF TGTGCCAGCAAGGCCCTGACAGGACTTATCACTGAAGCTTTCTTT